This passage covers 2 T cell receptor beta chains from one sample sequenced in a study of OX40 agonist ivuxolimab in advanced cancers. The method was immunoSEQ multiplex PCR; TCRdb's version includes in-frame clones alone and lacks a portion of them. The table shows about 86,000 clones, with roughly 87% occurring only once. Sequencing used CD4+ or CD8+ T cells sorted from blood, obtained in a trial of the OX40 agonist ivuxolimab. The receptor set was obtained from an adult with an advanced solid tumor such as melanoma, head and neck, liver or kidney cancer.

The rearrangement links TRBV7-9 to TRBJ2-7; tentatively, D is TRBD1 (6 bases). CDR1 is SEHNR and CDR2 is FQNEAQ in the germline V gene (reference sequence). The ends were cut back, 2 bases at V and 1 base at J, with 18 bases in the middle. This CDR3 is built from 17 residues. The CDR3 region is CASSLWGSQGSSYEQYF. The CDR3 DNA is TGTGCCAGCAGCTTATGGGGGAGTCAGGGGTCTTCCTACGAGCAGTACTTC.

The chain uses TRBV28 and TRBJ1-1, with TRBD1 matching over 9 bases. Germline CDR1 is MDHEN and CDR2 is SYDVKM. V was pared by 4 bases and J by 6 bases, with 3 bases of the junction left unmatched. The CDR3 length is 13 residues. CDR3 in DNA: TGTGCCAGCAGTTGGGGGACAGGGCCTGAAGCTTTCTTT. This translates into CASSWGTGPEAFF.